This T cell receptor beta chain derives from a study of T cell clonotyping in hematopoietic cell transplantation. Findings and caveats of the study: Pathologically expanded recipient clonotypes increased progressively from day 30 to day 180 as diversity fell.

Germline loops: CDR1 LNHDA, CDR2 SQIVND (reference sequence). The CDR3 contains 13 residues. V lost 11 bases, J lost 1 base, and 7 bases stayed unmatched. Using immunoSEQ multiplex PCR, the repertoire was profiled, and TCRdb retains in-frame clones only, with some absent. Here the sample spans roughly 10,000 clones, under 90% being singletons. Comments on this clone: Its antigen is not known.

This receptor was taken from a male patient between 55 and 70 years old who had an allogeneic stem cell transplant from an unrelated donor, so the T cells may come from the graft donor. Some clones in this sample may be carry-over from other donors' samples. Sequencing used PBMCs, obtained 180 days after allogeneic stem cell transplant. The rearrangement links TRBV19 to TRBJ2-5; 7 positions match TRBD1. The CDR3 DNA follows: TGTGCCTGCAGACGACAGGGCCAAGAGACCCAGTACTTC. The encoded protein is CACRRQGQETQYF.